Listed below are T cell receptor beta chains from one sample, sequenced in a study of blood T cell repertoires in COVID-19. Repertoires were generated with immunoSEQ multiplex PCR, while TCRdb's copy carries only in-frame clones and drops some. The sample has fewer than 250,000 clones; 65% to 90% are singletons. The material sequenced was peripheral blood. Every receptor here comes from an older woman with acute or convalescent COVID-19. Each CDR3 is given with its conserved first and last residue. The D gene is left open where the match is weak. The size of a clone is reported for some rows only, either as once, few or many, or as a class for expanded clones.

clone size	V gene	J gene	D gene	CDR3 DNA	CDR3 protein
-	TRBV5-1	TRBJ2-3	-	TGCGCCAGCAGCCTTAGCGATTTCACAGATACGCAGTATTTT	CASSLSDFTDTQYF
-	TRBV5-1	TRBJ2-1	TRBD1	TGCGCCAGCAGCTTGGAGGGACAGGGATTTCATGAGCAGTTCTTC	CASSLEGQGFHEQFF
-	TRBV5-6	TRBJ1-6	-	TGTGCCAGCAGCTTGGGTGGGAGCTCCTATAATTCACCCCTCCACTTT	CASSLGGSSYNSPLHF
-	TRBV10-3	TRBJ2-1	TRBD1	TGTGCCACCCGACAGGGGGCTTACAATGAGCAGTTCTTC	CATRQGAYNEQFF
-	TRBV19	TRBJ1-4	TRBD1	TGTGCCAGTAGCCGGACAGGGCCGACCGAAAAACTGTTTTTT	CASSRTGPTEKLFF
-	TRBV25-1	TRBJ2-5	-	TGTGCCAGCAGTTCCGAATCCAGGGGCGATGGTCGGACCCAGTACTTC	CASSSESRGDGRTQYF
few	TRBV28	TRBJ1-4	-	TGTGCCAGCAGTTTGGAACAGACAAACCATGAAAAACTGTTTTTT	CASSLEQTNHEKLFF
-	TRBV27	TRBJ1-1	-	TGTGCCAGCGGAACATTGGCGACAGGTAACACTGAAGCTTTCTTT	CASGTLATGNTEAFF
-	TRBV6-5	TRBJ1-3	TRBD1	TGTGCCAGCAGTTTGGCTGCGACAGGGGGTGTGGACACCATATATTTT	CASSLAATGGVDTIYF
once	TRBV4-2	TRBJ2-7	TRBD1	TGTGCCAGCAGCCAGACCGGGACAGGGGCCGGTGAGCAGTACTTC	CASSQTGTGAGEQYF
-	TRBV5-1	TRBJ2-7	TRBD1	TGCGCCAGCAGCCTAAGGGGAGGACAGGGGCTCCCCTACGAGCAGTACTTC	CASSLRGGQGLPYEQYF
-	TRBV18	TRBJ1-1	TRBD1	TGTGCCAGCTCACCGACAGGGGCGGGCACTGAAGCTTTCTTT	CASSPTGAGTEAFF
-	TRBV12-3/TRBV12-4	TRBJ1-1	-	TGTGCCAGCGGCACCAGTTGGAACACTGAAGCTTTCTTT	CASGTSWNTEAFF
-	TRBV13	TRBJ1-6	-	TGTGCCAGCAGCCAGGGTCGACACTCGGACTCACCCCTCCACTTT	CASSQGRHSDSPLHF
-	TRBV5-1	TRBJ2-5	TRBD1	TGCGCCAGCACCGACCGAGGACAGGGGGCCCGTGAGACCCAGTACTTC	CASTDRGQGARETQYF
-	TRBV15	TRBJ2-3	-	TGTGCCACCAGCAGAGAACACAGCACAGATACGCAGTATTTT	CATSREHSTDTQYF
-	TRBV6-1	TRBJ1-5	-	TGTGCCAGCAGTGAATATGCGGGGGGCTTTAGCAATCAGCCCCAGCATTTT	CASSEYAGGFSNQPQHF
-	TRBV30	TRBJ1-6	TRBD1	TGTGCCTGGAGGGAGCCCCCGGGACAGGGGGATTATAATTCACCCCTCCACTTT	CAWREPPGQGDYNSPLHF
-	TRBV18	TRBJ1-1	TRBD1	TGTGCCAGCTCACCGTACAGGGGAGGCACTGAAGCTTTCTTT	CASSPYRGGTEAFF
-	TRBV18	TRBJ1-3	-	TGTGCCAGCTCACCGGGGCAACCTTCCTCTGGAAACACCATATATTTT	CASSPGQPSSGNTIYF
-	TRBV28	TRBJ1-5	TRBD1	TGTGCCAGCAGTTTACCACAGGGGGCCGGGGATCAGCCCCAGCATTTT	CASSLPQGAGDQPQHF
-	TRBV5-4	TRBJ1-4	-	TGTGCCAGCAGCTTGGAGACAGCAACTAATGAAAAACTGTTTTTT	CASSLETATNEKLFF
few	TRBV19	TRBJ1-1	-	TGTGCCAGTAGTATTTCGACTGGGAACACTGAAGCTTTCTTT	CASSISTGNTEAFF
-	TRBV6-2/TRBV6-3	TRBJ2-2	TRBD1	TGTGCCAGCAGCCGAAGTGACAGGGGGAACACCGGGGAGCTGTTTTTT	CASSRSDRGNTGELFF
-	TRBV21-1	TRBJ1-1	-	TGTGCCAGCAGCTCAGAGGCTAGCGCTGAAGCTTTCTTT	CASSSEASAEAFF
-	TRBV3-1/TRBV3-2	TRBJ2-1	TRBD2	TGTGCCAGCAGCCAGGTGAACTACGGGACTAGCGGGGGCCCCTGGCACAATGAGCAGTTCTTC	CASSQVNYGTSGGPWHNEQFF
-	TRBV5-6	TRBJ2-5	-	TGTGCCAGCAGCCCTACAGGGAGTGGGCAAGAGACCCAGTACTTC	CASSPTGSGQETQYF
-	TRBV7-2	TRBJ1-3	TRBD1	TGTGCCAGCAGCTATTCCGGGACAGTGAGCTCTGGAAACACCATATATTTT	CASSYSGTVSSGNTIYF
-	TRBV3-1/TRBV3-2	TRBJ1-3	-	TGTGCCAGCAGCGCTACCCAATCGTCTGGAAACACCATATATTTT	CASSATQSSGNTIYF
-	TRBV3-1/TRBV3-2	TRBJ1-4	-	TGTGCCAGCAGCCTACAGGGTGAGGGTATCAACGAAAAACTGTTTTTT	CASSLQGEGINEKLFF
once	TRBV29-1	TRBJ1-2	TRBD1	TGCAGCGTTGAGGGGACAGAGGGCTACACCTTC	CSVEGTEGYTF
-	TRBV12-3/TRBV12-4	TRBJ1-2	TRBD1	TGTGCCAGCAATACAGGGGGTAACTATGGCTACACCTTC	CASNTGGNYGYTF
once	TRBV18	TRBJ2-7	TRBD1	TGTGCCAGCTTACCGGGACAGGGACCGCAGTACTTC	CASLPGQGPQYF
-	TRBV5-1	TRBJ1-1	-	TGCGCCAGCAGCTTGAGGCAGGGCGGAACTGAAGCTTTCTTT	CASSLRQGGTEAFF
-	TRBV5-4	TRBJ2-3	-	TGTGCCAGCAGCTTGTCCAGGGGAGCAGATACGCAGTATTTT	CASSLSRGADTQYF